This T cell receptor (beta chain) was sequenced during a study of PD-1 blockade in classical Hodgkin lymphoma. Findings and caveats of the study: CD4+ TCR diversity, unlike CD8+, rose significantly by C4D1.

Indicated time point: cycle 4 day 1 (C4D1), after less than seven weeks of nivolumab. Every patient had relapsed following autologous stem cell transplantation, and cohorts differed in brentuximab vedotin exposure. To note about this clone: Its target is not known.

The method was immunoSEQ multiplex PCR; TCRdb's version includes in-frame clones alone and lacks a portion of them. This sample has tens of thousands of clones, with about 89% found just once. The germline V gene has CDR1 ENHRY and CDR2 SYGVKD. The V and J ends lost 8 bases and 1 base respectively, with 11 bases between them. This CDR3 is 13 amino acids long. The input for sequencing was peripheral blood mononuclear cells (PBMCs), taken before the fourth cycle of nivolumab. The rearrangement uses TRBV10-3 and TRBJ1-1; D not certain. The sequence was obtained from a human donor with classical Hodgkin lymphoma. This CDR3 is CAICLGSNTEAFF. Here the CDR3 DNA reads TGTGCCATCTGTCTAGGTTCGAACACTGAAGCTTTCTTT.